The rows below give T cell receptor beta chains drawn from one sample of a study of vaccination effects on CD4 cells after COVID-19. Sequencing was performed with immunoSEQ multiplex PCR; in TCRdb, only in-frame clones are kept and a portion is missing. The data contain 75,000 to 100,000 clones, around four fifths of them singletons. These TCRs are of unknown antigen specificity. The sequencing used CD4+ T cells from PBMCs cultured with HCoV-OC43 spike peptides, collected after COVID-19 vaccination. The receptors come from a human donor who received a COVID-19 vaccine. CDR3s include the opening cysteine and the closing phenylalanine or tryptophan. Fields, in order: clone size, V gene, D gene, J gene, CDR3 DNA, CDR3 protein. The D gene is left open where the match is weak. A clone size is listed for some rows: how often the clone was seen (once, few, many), or a class if it is expanded.

clone_size: few
v_call: TRBV2
d_call: -
j_call: TRBJ1-6
cdr3_nt: TGTGCCAGCAGTGTCGAGTCAGGAGCGATCTCGCCACCCCTCCACTTT
cdr3_aa: CASSVESGAISPPLHF

clone_size: -
v_call: TRBV5-1
d_call: TRBD2
j_call: TRBJ2-3
cdr3_nt: TGCGCCAGCAGCTTGGGACTAGCGGGGGCGGAAGATACGCAGTATTTT
cdr3_aa: CASSLGLAGAEDTQYF

clone_size: -
v_call: TRBV7-3
d_call: -
j_call: TRBJ2-3
cdr3_nt: TGTGCCAGCAGCTTACCCGCCTCGGGGACCGATACGCAGTATTTT
cdr3_aa: CASSLPASGTDTQYF

clone_size: -
v_call: TRBV6-5
d_call: -
j_call: TRBJ1-1
cdr3_nt: TGTGCCAGCAGTTCCCCGGGCAGTGAAGCTTTCTTT
cdr3_aa: CASSSPGSEAFF

clone_size: few
v_call: TRBV3-1/TRBV3-2
d_call: -
j_call: TRBJ2-2
cdr3_nt: TGTGCCAGCAGCCAGGGCCCCGGGGAGCTGTTTTTT
cdr3_aa: CASSQGPGELFF

clone_size: -
v_call: TRBV9
d_call: -
j_call: TRBJ1-5
cdr3_nt: TGTGCCAGCAGGATCATACCGGGACAAGCAGATCAGCCCCAGCATTTT
cdr3_aa: CASRIIPGQADQPQHF

clone_size: -
v_call: TRBV4-1
d_call: TRBD1
j_call: TRBJ2-1
cdr3_nt: TGCGCCAGCAGCCCATCCGGGACAGCATACAATGAGCAGTTCTTC
cdr3_aa: CASSPSGTAYNEQFF

clone_size: few
v_call: TRBV5-4
d_call: -
j_call: TRBJ1-1
cdr3_nt: TGTGCCAGCACCAGTGGGAGGGACACTGAAGCTTTCTTT
cdr3_aa: CASTSGRDTEAFF

clone_size: -
v_call: TRBV6-4
d_call: -
j_call: TRBJ2-1
cdr3_nt: TGTGCCAGCAGCCCGGTTGACAGGACCTACAATGAGCAGTTCTTC
cdr3_aa: CASSPVDRTYNEQFF

clone_size: -
v_call: TRBV5-6
d_call: -
j_call: TRBJ1-3
cdr3_nt: TGTGCCAGCGGCCAAACTGACAGAAACACCATATATTTT
cdr3_aa: CASGQTDRNTIYF

clone_size: -
v_call: TRBV4-1
d_call: TRBD1
j_call: TRBJ1-1
cdr3_nt: TGCGCCAGCAGCCAGGGTCTGGGCAGGGGGGTGCCGAACACTGAAGCTTTCTTT
cdr3_aa: CASSQGLGRGVPNTEAFF

clone_size: -
v_call: TRBV5-1
d_call: -
j_call: TRBJ1-1
cdr3_nt: TGCGCCAGCAGCGCGAGCCTGAACACTGAAGCTTTCTTT
cdr3_aa: CASSASLNTEAFF

clone_size: -
v_call: TRBV14
d_call: -
j_call: TRBJ1-4
cdr3_nt: TGTGCCAGCAGCCAAGCCGGGCAGTCGAAAGAAAAACTGTTTTTT
cdr3_aa: CASSQAGQSKEKLFF

clone_size: -
v_call: TRBV9
d_call: -
j_call: TRBJ1-4
cdr3_nt: TGTGCCAGCAGCGTACATGCAACTAATGAAAAACTGTTTTTT
cdr3_aa: CASSVHATNEKLFF

clone_size: -
v_call: TRBV28
d_call: -
j_call: TRBJ1-2
cdr3_nt: TGTGCCACCTGGACCCCAGGCGGTGGTGGCTACACCTTC
cdr3_aa: CATWTPGGGGYTF

clone_size: -
v_call: TRBV19
d_call: -
j_call: TRBJ2-2
cdr3_nt: TGTGCCAGTAAGGATACGAACACCGGGGAGCTGTTTTTT
cdr3_aa: CASKDTNTGELFF

clone_size: -
v_call: TRBV13
d_call: TRBD2
j_call: TRBJ2-5
cdr3_nt: TGTGCCACCCCGATCGGACTAGTAGAGACCCAGTACTTC
cdr3_aa: CATPIGLVETQYF

clone_size: -
v_call: TRBV11-2
d_call: -
j_call: TRBJ2-1
cdr3_nt: TGTGCCAGCAGCCCACGAAGGGCCTGGGATGAGCAGTTCTTC
cdr3_aa: CASSPRRAWDEQFF

clone_size: -
v_call: TRBV20-1
d_call: -
j_call: TRBJ1-5
cdr3_nt: TGCAGTGCCAAAGAGCGGGAGGCCCAGCATTTT
cdr3_aa: CSAKEREAQHF

clone_size: -
v_call: TRBV28
d_call: -
j_call: TRBJ1-5
cdr3_nt: TGTGCCAGCAGTTTATCTGGACTGGTGCCCCAGCATTTT
cdr3_aa: CASSLSGLVPQHF

clone_size: -
v_call: TRBV5-1
d_call: -
j_call: TRBJ2-3
cdr3_nt: TGCGCCAGCAGCGTTGTGCGGGTGGATGGTTCAACGCAGTATTTT
cdr3_aa: CASSVVRVDGSTQYF

clone_size: -
v_call: TRBV6-6
d_call: -
j_call: TRBJ1-3
cdr3_nt: TGTGCCAGCAGTTACCGGGGAGCTGGAAACACCATATATTTT
cdr3_aa: CASSYRGAGNTIYF

clone_size: -
v_call: TRBV3-1/TRBV3-2
d_call: -
j_call: TRBJ1-2
cdr3_nt: TGTGCCAGCAGCCAAGCAGGCGGCCATGGCTACACCTTC
cdr3_aa: CASSQAGGHGYTF

clone_size: -
v_call: TRBV12-5
d_call: -
j_call: TRBJ1-6
cdr3_nt: TGTGCTAGTGGTTTGGGGGAAGCAAATTCACCCCTCCACTTT
cdr3_aa: CASGLGEANSPLHF

clone_size: -
v_call: TRBV4-1
d_call: -
j_call: TRBJ1-2
cdr3_nt: TGCGCCAGCAGCCCAAGGGACGTTGGGTACTATGGCTACACCTTC
cdr3_aa: CASSPRDVGYYGYTF

clone_size: -
v_call: TRBV18
d_call: -
j_call: TRBJ2-2
cdr3_nt: TGTGCCAGCTCCAGAGACAGGATACCGAACACCGGGGAGCTGTTTTTT
cdr3_aa: CASSRDRIPNTGELFF

clone_size: -
v_call: TRBV15
d_call: -
j_call: TRBJ1-1
cdr3_nt: TGTGCCACCAGCAGAGAAACCGGGACACATGTTAGGGCTTTCTTT
cdr3_aa: CATSRETGTHVRAFF

clone_size: -
v_call: TRBV30
d_call: TRBD1
j_call: TRBJ1-2
cdr3_nt: TGTGCCTGGAGTCCACAGGGGACCTATGGCTACACCTTC
cdr3_aa: CAWSPQGTYGYTF

clone_size: -
v_call: TRBV19
d_call: -
j_call: TRBJ2-5
cdr3_nt: TGTGCCAGTAGTCGGCAAGAAGCCCAGGAGACCCAGTACTTC
cdr3_aa: CASSRQEAQETQYF

clone_size: few
v_call: TRBV25-1
d_call: -
j_call: TRBJ1-2
cdr3_nt: TGTGCCAGCAGTGAAACCGACCGAAGAGGCTACACCTTC
cdr3_aa: CASSETDRRGYTF

clone_size: -
v_call: TRBV3-1/TRBV3-2
d_call: -
j_call: TRBJ1-2
cdr3_nt: TGTGCCAGCAGCCAAGTTTCCGGGAACTATGGCTACACCTTC
cdr3_aa: CASSQVSGNYGYTF

clone_size: -
v_call: TRBV5-4
d_call: TRBD2
j_call: TRBJ2-2
cdr3_nt: TGTGCCAGCAGCTTGAGTAGCGGGGGAATCCCCGGGGAGCTGTTTTTT
cdr3_aa: CASSLSSGGIPGELFF

clone_size: -
v_call: TRBV14
d_call: TRBD1
j_call: TRBJ1-1
cdr3_nt: TGTGCCAGCAGCCTGGACAGGCCCACTGAAGCTTTCTTT
cdr3_aa: CASSLDRPTEAFF

clone_size: -
v_call: TRBV28
d_call: TRBD1
j_call: TRBJ1-5
cdr3_nt: TGTGCCAGCAGTCCCCTGGACAGGGACGGTCAGCCCCAGCATTTT
cdr3_aa: CASSPLDRDGQPQHF

clone_size: -
v_call: TRBV2
d_call: -
j_call: TRBJ2-2
cdr3_nt: TGTGCCAGCAGTCGGAGAAACACCGGGGAGCTGTTTTTT
cdr3_aa: CASSRRNTGELFF

clone_size: -
v_call: TRBV5-6
d_call: -
j_call: TRBJ1-1
cdr3_nt: TGTGCCAGCAGCCTCGACAGGCGAACTGAAGCTTTCTTT
cdr3_aa: CASSLDRRTEAFF

clone_size: -
v_call: TRBV28
d_call: -
j_call: TRBJ1-6
cdr3_nt: TGTGCCAGCAATAACAATTCACCCCTCCACTTT
cdr3_aa: CASNNNSPLHF

clone_size: once
v_call: TRBV7-2
d_call: -
j_call: TRBJ2-3
cdr3_nt: TGTGCCAGCAGCTTCTGGATTGATACGCAGTATTTT
cdr3_aa: CASSFWIDTQYF

clone_size: -
v_call: TRBV15
d_call: -
j_call: TRBJ2-2
cdr3_nt: TGTGCCACCAGCAGAGACTCAACGCCTCGACAGAGACGGAACACCGGGGAGCTGTTTTTT
cdr3_aa: CATSRDSTPRQRRNTGELFF

clone_size: -
v_call: TRBV18
d_call: TRBD1
j_call: TRBJ2-3
cdr3_nt: TGTGCCAGCTCAGCACCCGGACCGGCCAGGGGGGATACGCAGTATTTT
cdr3_aa: CASSAPGPARGDTQYF

clone_size: -
v_call: TRBV6-2/TRBV6-3
d_call: -
j_call: TRBJ2-3
cdr3_nt: TGTGCCAGCAGTTTAGAGGGACGTCGGAGCACAGATACGCAGTATTTT
cdr3_aa: CASSLEGRRSTDTQYF

clone_size: -
v_call: TRBV2
d_call: -
j_call: TRBJ1-4
cdr3_nt: TGTGCCAGCAGGGGCCCGGCTAATGAAAAACTGTTTTTT
cdr3_aa: CASRGPANEKLFF

clone_size: -
v_call: TRBV30
d_call: -
j_call: TRBJ1-3
cdr3_nt: TGTGCCTGGACCACCTCGAGGGGGTACTCTGGAAACACCATATATTTT
cdr3_aa: CAWTTSRGYSGNTIYF

clone_size: -
v_call: TRBV5-1
d_call: -
j_call: TRBJ1-2
cdr3_nt: TGCGCCAGCAGCAGTCTGGGACAAACCTATGGCTACACCTTC
cdr3_aa: CASSSLGQTYGYTF

clone_size: -
v_call: TRBV5-1
d_call: TRBD1
j_call: TRBJ1-2
cdr3_nt: TGCGCCAGCAGCTTGGATGCGGGACAGGGGGCCCTCGGCTACACCTTC
cdr3_aa: CASSLDAGQGALGYTF

clone_size: -
v_call: TRBV24-1
d_call: TRBD2
j_call: TRBJ2-3
cdr3_nt: TGTGCCACCAGTGAGCCCAGACTAGCGGGTGGGGCAGATACGCAGTATTTT
cdr3_aa: CATSEPRLAGGADTQYF

clone_size: once
v_call: TRBV7-8
d_call: -
j_call: TRBJ2-5
cdr3_nt: TGTGCCAGCAGCTTATCGGGCTTCGTGGAGACCCAGTACTTC
cdr3_aa: CASSLSGFVETQYF

clone_size: -
v_call: TRBV29-1
d_call: TRBD2
j_call: TRBJ2-3
cdr3_nt: TGCAGCGCATCTAGCGGGGCTGCAGATACGCAGTATTTT
cdr3_aa: CSASSGAADTQYF

clone_size: -
v_call: TRBV5-1
d_call: -
j_call: TRBJ1-3
cdr3_nt: TGCGCCAGCAGCTTGGTTGGGAGCCTCTCTGGAAACACCATATATTTT
cdr3_aa: CASSLVGSLSGNTIYF

clone_size: -
v_call: TRBV6-4
d_call: -
j_call: TRBJ2-1
cdr3_nt: TGTGCCAGCAGTGAGTTGCCCGAAGGCCATGAGCAGTTCTTC
cdr3_aa: CASSELPEGHEQFF

clone_size: -
v_call: TRBV21-1
d_call: -
j_call: TRBJ1-3
cdr3_nt: TGTGCCAGCAGCACCCGATGGGGGACTCCCTCTGGAAACACCATATATTTT
cdr3_aa: CASSTRWGTPSGNTIYF

clone_size: -
v_call: TRBV6-1
d_call: -
j_call: TRBJ2-5
cdr3_nt: TGTGCCAGCAGTGAATGGGGGGAGACCCAGTACTTC
cdr3_aa: CASSEWGETQYF

clone_size: -
v_call: TRBV7-8
d_call: -
j_call: TRBJ1-1
cdr3_nt: TGTGCCAGCAGCCCCCAAAACGTGAACACTGAAGCTTTCTTT
cdr3_aa: CASSPQNVNTEAFF

clone_size: few
v_call: TRBV28
d_call: TRBD1
j_call: TRBJ2-1
cdr3_nt: TGTGCCAGTCTGGGACAGGCCTACAATGAGCAGTTCTTC
cdr3_aa: CASLGQAYNEQFF

clone_size: -
v_call: TRBV5-1
d_call: -
j_call: TRBJ2-5
cdr3_nt: TGCGCCAGCAGCTTTGGGGCGGCAGGGAACCAAGAGACCCAGTACTTC
cdr3_aa: CASSFGAAGNQETQYF